The subject of this entry is one T cell receptor (beta chain). CDR1 is KGHSH, CDR2 LQKENI, per germline. The V gene end was trimmed by 3 bases and the J gene end by 6 bases; junction bases not matched to a gene: 11. The CDR3 totals 16 residues. The authors' processing: Amplified reference gene primers provided the basis for estimating nucleated cell counts. Sequencing was performed with immunoSEQ multiplex PCR; in TCRdb, only in-frame clones are kept and a portion is missing. V and J calls plus clone size are reproduced from that table; the DNA served to infer D and trimming. The sample has roughly 100,000 clones, around 78% seen once. This record belongs to a study of blood T cell repertoires in COVID-19. At the level of the study: T cells, B-cell-depleted T cells, or PBMCs provided the cDNA or gDNA that served as material.

The gene calls are TRBV18 and TRBJ2-7; 10 positions agree with TRBD1. The TCR was taken from a man older than 75 with COVID-19, enrolled during active disease. Sequencing was carried out using peripheral blood. For the CDR3, the DNA is TGTGCCAGCTCACCCAGTACGGGACAGGGGTATCGCGAGCAGTACTTC. It is translated as CASSPSTGQGYREQYF.